The clone carrying this T cell receptor (beta chain) has more than one count but fewer than ten. Unique molecular identifiers tagged the TCRbeta library. MiXCR, run by TCRdb on the PCR reads, gives a single entry per CDR3 protein. Here the sample spans about 980,000 distinct CDR3 sequences, less than 30% being singletons. Germline CDR1 and CDR2: MDHEN and SYDVKM. Trimming shortened V by 6 bases and J by 6 bases, and 12 bases separated the two germline ends. The CDR3 totals 12 residues. The data belong to a study of T-cell reconstitution after alpha-beta-depleted transplantation in children. The receptor's source is a boy under two years old who had a stem cell transplant for SCID, so the T cells may come from the graft donor. This chain links TRBV28 with TRBJ2-7; D uncertain. The sample was PBMCs, mostly from graft donor cells, taken 360 days after TCRalphabeta/CD19-depleted stem cell transplant. This CDR3 reads CASRSMGGEQYF. The CDR3 DNA follows: TGTGCCAGCAGGTCTATGGGCGGCGAGCAGTACTTC.